This T cell receptor (beta chain) was recorded in a study of cytomegalovirus exposure and HLA in healthy donors. Study background: Roughly 180 million T cells yielded some 120 million unique TCR beta sequences in earlier analysis.

Healthy bone marrow donors supplied every sample. Findings and caveats of the study: Earlier results showed most TCR beta V segments being productive about 90% or about 30% of the time. The majority of CMV-associated TCR beta chains were reported as apparently HLA-restricted in a later analysis.

As regards this clone: The antigen remains undetermined.

Primers for the PCR totalled 60 Vbeta and 13 Jbeta. Using immunoSEQ multiplex PCR, the repertoire was profiled, and TCRdb retains in-frame clones only, with some absent. Its table records some 83,000 clones. What was sequenced was PBMCs. The clonotype was recovered from a woman aged 25 to 39 in good health and CMV-seronegative.

CDR3 region: CASGAGPGYTIYF. In nucleotides, the CDR3 is TGTGCCTCAGGGGCAGGGCCCGGTTACACCATATATTTT. The rearrangement joins TRBV27 to TRBJ1-3; TRBD1 might be the D (6 bases). In germline, CDR1 is MNHEY, CDR2 SMNVEV (reference sequence). The CDR3 runs 13 residues. Trimming cost V 11 bases and J 8 bases, with 19 bases left between them.